These 2 T cell receptor beta chains share one sample of origin, sequenced in a study of blood T cell repertoires in COVID-19. Generated by immunoSEQ multiplex PCR, the TCRdb table keeps only in-frame clones and is missing some. The sample holds some 140,000 clones; around 73% are singletons and the top ten take around 9.9%. The sample taken for sequencing was peripheral blood. These receptors originate from a man in his sixties who had recovered from COVID-19.

The chain carries TRBV7-9 and TRBJ1-2; D gene unclear. The V and J ends lost 1 base and 2 bases respectively, with 5 bases between them. CDR1 and CDR2 (germline): SEHNR, FQNEAQ (reference sequence). The CDR3 runs 13 residues. CDR3 protein: CASSLVPNYGYTF. CDR3 nucleotides: TGTGCCAGCAGCTTAGTCCCGAACTATGGCTACACCTTC.

This chain joins TRBV7-2 and TRBJ2-3; TRBD2 might be the D (5 bases). The CDR3 consists of 16 residues. In germline, CDR1 is SGHTA, CDR2 FQGNSA. V lost 0 bases, J lost 5 bases, and 15 bases lay in between. In DNA, the CDR3 is TGTGCCAGCAGCTTAGCAGGGCAGCGTGGAGGAGATACGCAGTATTTT. It codes for CASSLAGQRGGDTQYF.